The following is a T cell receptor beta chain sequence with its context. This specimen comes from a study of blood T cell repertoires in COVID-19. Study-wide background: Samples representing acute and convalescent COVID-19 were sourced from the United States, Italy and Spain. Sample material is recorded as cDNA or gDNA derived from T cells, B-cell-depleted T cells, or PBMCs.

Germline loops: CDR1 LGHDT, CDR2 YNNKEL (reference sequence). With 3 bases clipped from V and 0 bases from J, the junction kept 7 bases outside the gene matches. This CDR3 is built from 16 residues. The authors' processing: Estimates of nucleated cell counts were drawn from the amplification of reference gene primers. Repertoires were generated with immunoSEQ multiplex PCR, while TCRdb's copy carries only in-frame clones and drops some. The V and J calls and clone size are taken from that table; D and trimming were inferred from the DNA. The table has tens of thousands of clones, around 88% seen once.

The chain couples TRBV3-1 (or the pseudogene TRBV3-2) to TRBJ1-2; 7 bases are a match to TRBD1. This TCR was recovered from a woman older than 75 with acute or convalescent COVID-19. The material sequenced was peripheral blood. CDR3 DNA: TGTGCCAGCAGCCATCGCCGACAGGGAGCTAACTATGGCTACACCTTC. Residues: CASSHRRQGANYGYTF.